A single sample is the source of the 8 T cell receptor beta chains below, sequenced in a study of OX40 agonist ivuxolimab in advanced cancers. Only in-frame clones appear in the TCRdb table, and some are missing; sequencing was by immunoSEQ multiplex PCR. The sample lists roughly 48,000 clones; around 89% were seen once. This material consisted of CD4+ or CD8+ T cells sorted from blood, taken in a trial of the OX40 agonist ivuxolimab. The source is an adult with an advanced solid tumor such as melanoma, head and neck, liver or kidney cancer.

The chain couples TRBV6-1 to TRBJ1-2; perhaps TRBD1 as D (6 bases). Germline CDR1 is MNHNS and CDR2 is SASEGT. V gave up 6 bases and J gave up 4 bases, with 18 bases separating them. The CDR3 contains 15 residues. In DNA form, the CDR3 reads TGTGCCAGCAGCGAAAGGGGGGGCTTAGGCTATGGCTACACCTTC. Its protein product is CASSERGGLGYGYTF.

The rearrangement joins TRBV7-9 to TRBJ2-5, with a weak D call TRBD1 (6 bases). V shed 5 bases and J shed 2 bases, with 15 bases lying between them. Per the germline V gene, CDR1 is SEHNR and CDR2 is FQNEAQ (reference sequence). This CDR3 is built from 15 residues. DNA for the CDR3: TGTGCCAGCAGCAGGACAGTTAGCCTACAAGAGACCCAGTACTTC. Protein: CASSRTVSLQETQYF.

This clone came up a few times. V is TRBV19 and J is TRBJ2-1; 8 nucleotides align to TRBD2. Unmatched junction bases numbered 7, after V lost 6 bases and J lost 9 bases. CDR3 length equals 13 residues. Germline V gives CDR1 LNHDA, CDR2 SQIVND (reference sequence). The CDR3 is CASSRALAVEQFF. In DNA, the CDR3 is TGTGCCAGTAGCCGCGCACTAGCGGTTGAGCAGTTCTTC. Looking up the rest from reference TRBV19 and TRBJ2-1 gives the full variable domain: DGGITQSPKYLFRKEGQNVTLSCEQNLNHDAMYWYRQDPGQGLRLIYYSQIVNDFQKGDIAEGYSVSREKKESFPLTVTSAQKNPTAFYLCASSRALAVEQFFGPGTRLTVL.

V gene TRBV4-1 combines with J gene TRBJ1-5; D perhaps matches TRBD1 (6 bases). V lost 0 bases, J lost 2 bases, and 8 bases lay in between. Germline V gene sequence: CDR1 MGHRA, CDR2 YSYEKL. There are 15 residues in the CDR3. The CDR3 region is CASSQDPGGNQPQHF. In DNA form, the CDR3 reads TGCGCCAGCAGCCAAGATCCAGGGGGCAATCAGCCCCAGCATTTT.

The V and J genes are TRBV2 and TRBJ1-2; D not certain. The length of the CDR3 is 14 residues. Looked up from germline, CDR1 is SNHLY and CDR2 is FYNNEI. V lost 4 bases to trimming and J lost 8 bases, with 17 bases between them. In nucleotides, the CDR3 is TGTGCCAGCAGTGCTTTCTCCCCAAGCCAGGGCTACACCTTC. It specifies CASSAFSPSQGYTF.

This sequence joins TRBV5-1 and TRBJ2-3, with D possibly being TRBD2 (6 bases). The CDR3 is made up of 15 amino acids. Germline CDR1 SGHRS, CDR2 YFSETQ. The V end was cut by 1 base, the J end by 6 bases, with 15 bases between. The CDR3 sequence is CASSLTWEEQDTQYF. CDR3 in DNA: TGCGCCAGCAGCTTGACTTGGGAGGAACAGGATACGCAGTATTTT.

In its sample, this clone was seen once. The CDR3 region has the DNA TGTGCCAGCAGCTCTAATAATGAAAAACTGTTTTTT. Translation: CASSSNNEKLFF. V is TRBV11-2 and J is TRBJ1-4; D gene uncertain. The CDR3 runs 12 residues. V was shortened by 4 bases and J by 4 bases, with 4 bases between the two germline ends. Per germline, CDR1 SGHAT and CDR2 FQNNGV.

V gene TRBV7-9 combines with J gene TRBJ2-7; D tentatively fits TRBD1 or TRBD2 (6 bases each). The CDR3 extends over 15 amino acids. V lost 2 bases to trimming and J lost 1 base, with 12 bases between them. Germline lookup yields CDR1 SEHNR and CDR2 FQNEAQ (reference sequence). CDR3 sequence: CASSLWGDMSYEQYF. The DNA for the CDR3 is TGTGCCAGCAGCTTATGGGGGGACATGTCCTACGAGCAGTACTTC. Using reference TRBV7-9 and TRBJ2-7 for the parts outside the CDR3, the full variable domain is DTGVSQNPRHKITKRGQNVTFRCDPISEHNRLYWYRQTLGQGPEFLTYFQNEAQLEKSRLLSDRFSAERPKGSFSTLEIQRTEQGDSAMYLCASSLWGDMSYEQYFGPGTRLTVT.